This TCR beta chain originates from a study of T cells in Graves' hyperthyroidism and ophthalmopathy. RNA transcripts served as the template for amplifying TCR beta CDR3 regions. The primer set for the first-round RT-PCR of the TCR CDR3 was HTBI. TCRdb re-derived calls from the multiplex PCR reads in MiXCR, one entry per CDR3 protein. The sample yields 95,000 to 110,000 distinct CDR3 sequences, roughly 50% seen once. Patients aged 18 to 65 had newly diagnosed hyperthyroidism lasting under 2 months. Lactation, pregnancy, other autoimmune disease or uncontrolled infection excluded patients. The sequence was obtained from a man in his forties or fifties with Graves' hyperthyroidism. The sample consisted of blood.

In nucleotides, the CDR3 is TGTGCCAGCAGCTCCTTAGGGGGCGGCCAGCATTTT. As protein: CASSSLGGGQHF. The chain combines TRBV7-9 with TRBJ1-5, with 7 bases fitting TRBD1. CDR1 SEHNR and CDR2 FQNEAQ come from the germline V gene (reference sequence). The CDR3 is 12 amino acids. V lost 4 bases to trimming and J lost 12 bases; unmatched junction nucleotides: 6.